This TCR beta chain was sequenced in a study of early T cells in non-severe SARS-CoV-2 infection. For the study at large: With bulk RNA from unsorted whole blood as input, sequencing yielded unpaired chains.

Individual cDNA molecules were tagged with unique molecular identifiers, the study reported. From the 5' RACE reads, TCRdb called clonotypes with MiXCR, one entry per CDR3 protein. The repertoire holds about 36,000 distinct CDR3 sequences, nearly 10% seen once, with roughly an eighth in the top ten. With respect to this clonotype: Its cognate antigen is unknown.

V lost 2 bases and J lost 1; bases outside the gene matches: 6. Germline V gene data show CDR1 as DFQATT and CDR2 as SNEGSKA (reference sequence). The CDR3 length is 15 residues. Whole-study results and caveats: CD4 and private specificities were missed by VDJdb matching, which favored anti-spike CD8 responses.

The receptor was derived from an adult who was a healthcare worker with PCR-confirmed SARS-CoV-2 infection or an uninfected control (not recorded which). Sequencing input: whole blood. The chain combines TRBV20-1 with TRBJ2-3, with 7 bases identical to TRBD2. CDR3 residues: CSARSIAGGTDTQYF. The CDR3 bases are TGCAGTGCTAGATCCATCGCGGGGGGCACAGATACGCAGTATTTT.